This T cell receptor beta chain was sequenced in a study of blood T cells in healthy people across ages. Then a second PCR, running roughly 6 to 11 cycles, was carried out with a sample-barcoded 5' primer and a J-beta primer mix. TCRdb analysed the 5' RACE reads with MiXCR anew, one entry per CDR3 protein. The sample shows 760,000 or so distinct CDR3 sequences, around a quarter of them seen only once. About 10 milliliters of peripheral blood were drawn from each donor into EDTA-treated tubes. The same sample was also used in a study of T cells of mothers and their children. That source adds: Slightly higher, non-significant overlap characterized related mother-child pairs relative to unrelated pairs. Detection of persistent microchimeric T cell clones did not occur.

The source material was blood. The TCR originated in a boy between 10 and 17 years old in good health.

The CDR3 DNA is TGTGCCAGCAGCCAAGTTCTGACAGGATCGAGCACTGAAGCTTTCTTT. It is translated as CASSQVLTGSSTEAFF. The chain has TRBV3-1 and TRBJ1-1, with a weak D call TRBD1 (6 bases). Looked up from germline, CDR1 is LGHDT and CDR2 is YNNKEL (reference sequence). V lost 1 base and J lost 4, with 16 bases in between. The CDR3 is 16 amino acids.